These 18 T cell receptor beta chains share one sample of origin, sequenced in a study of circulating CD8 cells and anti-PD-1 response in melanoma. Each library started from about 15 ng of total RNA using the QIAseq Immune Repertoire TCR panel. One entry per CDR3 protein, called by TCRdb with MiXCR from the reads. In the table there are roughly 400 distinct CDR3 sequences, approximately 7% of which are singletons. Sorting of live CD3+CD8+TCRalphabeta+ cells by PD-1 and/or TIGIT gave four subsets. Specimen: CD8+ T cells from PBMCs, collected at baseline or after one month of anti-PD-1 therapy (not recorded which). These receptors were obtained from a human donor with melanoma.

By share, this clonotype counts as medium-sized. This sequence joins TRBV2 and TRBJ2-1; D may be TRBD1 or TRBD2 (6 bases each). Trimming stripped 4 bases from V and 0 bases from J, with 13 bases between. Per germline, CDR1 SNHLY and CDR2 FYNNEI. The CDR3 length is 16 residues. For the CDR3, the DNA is TGTGCCAGCAGTGTTTACGGGGGCCTCTCCTACAATGAGCAGTTCTTC. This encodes CASSVYGGLSYNEQFF.

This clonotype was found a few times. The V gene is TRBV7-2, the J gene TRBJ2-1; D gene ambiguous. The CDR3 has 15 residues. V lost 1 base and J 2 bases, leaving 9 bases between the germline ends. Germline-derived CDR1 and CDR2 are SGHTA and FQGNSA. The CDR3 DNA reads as TGTGCCAGCAGCTTAGACGGGTCAACCTACAATGAGCAGTTCTTC. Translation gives CASSLDGSTYNEQFF.

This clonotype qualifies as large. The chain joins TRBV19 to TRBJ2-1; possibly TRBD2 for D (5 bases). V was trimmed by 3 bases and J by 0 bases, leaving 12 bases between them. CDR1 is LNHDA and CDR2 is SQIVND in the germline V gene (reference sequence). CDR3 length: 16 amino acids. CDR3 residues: CASSIGVESSYNEQFF. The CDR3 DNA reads TGTGCCAGTAGTATCGGGGTAGAAAGCTCCTACAATGAGCAGTTCTTC.

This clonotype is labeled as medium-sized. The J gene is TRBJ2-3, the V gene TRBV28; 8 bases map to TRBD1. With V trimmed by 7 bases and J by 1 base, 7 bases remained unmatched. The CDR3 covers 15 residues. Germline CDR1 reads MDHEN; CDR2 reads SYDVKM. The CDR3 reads CASTSPGQGTDTQYF. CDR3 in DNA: TGTGCCAGCACTTCCCCGGGACAGGGCACAGATACGCAGTATTTT.

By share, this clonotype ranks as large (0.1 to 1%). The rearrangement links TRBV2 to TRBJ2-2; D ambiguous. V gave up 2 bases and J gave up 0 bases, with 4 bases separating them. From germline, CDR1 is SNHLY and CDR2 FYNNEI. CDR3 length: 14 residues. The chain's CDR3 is CASSEQPNTGELFF. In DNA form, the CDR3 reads TGTGCCAGCAGTGAACAGCCGAACACCGGGGAGCTGTTTTTT. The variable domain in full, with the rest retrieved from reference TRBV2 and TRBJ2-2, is EPEVTQTPSHQVTQMGQEVILRCVPISNHLYFYWYRQILGQKVEFLVSFYNNEISEKSEIFDDQFSVERPDGSNFTLKIRSTKLEDSAMYFCASSEQPNTGELFFGEGSRLTVL.

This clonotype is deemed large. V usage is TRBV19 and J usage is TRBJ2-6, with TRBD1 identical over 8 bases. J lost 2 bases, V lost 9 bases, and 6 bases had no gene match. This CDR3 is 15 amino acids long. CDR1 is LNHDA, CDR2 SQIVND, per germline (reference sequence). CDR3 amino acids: CASDRGLAGANVLTF. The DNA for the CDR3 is TGTGCCAGCGACAGGGGATTAGCTGGGGCCAACGTCCTGACTTTC.

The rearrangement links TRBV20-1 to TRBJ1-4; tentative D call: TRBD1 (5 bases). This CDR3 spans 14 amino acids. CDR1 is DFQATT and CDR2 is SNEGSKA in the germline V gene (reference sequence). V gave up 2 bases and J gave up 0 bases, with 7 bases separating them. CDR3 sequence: CSARSTATNEKLFF. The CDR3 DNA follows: TGCAGTGCTAGATCGACAGCAACTAATGAAAAACTGTTTTTT.

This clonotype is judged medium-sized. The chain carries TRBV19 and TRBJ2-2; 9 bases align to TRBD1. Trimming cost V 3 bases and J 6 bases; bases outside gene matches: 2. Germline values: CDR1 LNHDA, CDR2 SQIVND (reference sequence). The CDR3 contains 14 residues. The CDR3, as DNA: TGTGCCAGTAGTATGGGACAGGGCGCCGGGGAGCTGTTTTTT. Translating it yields CASSMGQGAGELFF.

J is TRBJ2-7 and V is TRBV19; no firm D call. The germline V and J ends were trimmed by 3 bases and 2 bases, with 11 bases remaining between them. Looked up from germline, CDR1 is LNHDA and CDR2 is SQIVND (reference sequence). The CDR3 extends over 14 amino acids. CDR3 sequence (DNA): TGTGCCAGTAGTATGGGTGGCGGAACCTACGAGCAGTACTTC. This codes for CASSMGGGTYEQYF. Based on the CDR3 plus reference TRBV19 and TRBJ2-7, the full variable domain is DGGITQSPKYLFRKEGQNVTLSCEQNLNHDAMYWYRQDPGQGLRLIYYSQIVNDFQKGDIAEGYSVSREKKESFPLTVTSAQKNPTAFYLCASSMGGGTYEQYFGPGTRLTVT.

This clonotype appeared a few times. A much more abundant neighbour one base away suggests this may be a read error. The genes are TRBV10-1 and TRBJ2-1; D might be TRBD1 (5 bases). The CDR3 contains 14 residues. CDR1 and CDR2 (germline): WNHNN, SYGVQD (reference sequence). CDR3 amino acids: CASSDRDIYNEQLF. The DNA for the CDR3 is TGCGCCAGCAGTGACAGGGATATTTACAATGAGCAGCTCTTC.

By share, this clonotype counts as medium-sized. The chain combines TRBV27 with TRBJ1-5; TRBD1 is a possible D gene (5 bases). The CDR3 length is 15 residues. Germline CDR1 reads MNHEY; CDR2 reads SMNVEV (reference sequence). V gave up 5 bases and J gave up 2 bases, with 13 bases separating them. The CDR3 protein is CASSQQVAGNQPQHF. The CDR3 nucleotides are TGTGCCAGCAGTCAACAGGTTGCTGGCAATCAGCCCCAGCATTTT.

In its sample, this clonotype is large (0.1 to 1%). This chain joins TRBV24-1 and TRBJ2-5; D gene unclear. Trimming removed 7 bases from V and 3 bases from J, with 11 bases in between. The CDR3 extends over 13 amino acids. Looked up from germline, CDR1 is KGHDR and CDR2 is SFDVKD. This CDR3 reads CATRSDGEETQYF. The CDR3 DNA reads TGTGCCACCAGGTCGGACGGAGAAGAGACCCAGTACTTC.

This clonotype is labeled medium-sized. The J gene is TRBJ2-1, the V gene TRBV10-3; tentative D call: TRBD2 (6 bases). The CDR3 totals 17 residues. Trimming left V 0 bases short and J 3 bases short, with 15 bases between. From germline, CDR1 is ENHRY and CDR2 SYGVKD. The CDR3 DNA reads TGTGCCATCAGTGAGTCATCAAAAGCGGGTATCTACAATGAGCAGTTCTTC. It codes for CAISESSKAGIYNEQFF.

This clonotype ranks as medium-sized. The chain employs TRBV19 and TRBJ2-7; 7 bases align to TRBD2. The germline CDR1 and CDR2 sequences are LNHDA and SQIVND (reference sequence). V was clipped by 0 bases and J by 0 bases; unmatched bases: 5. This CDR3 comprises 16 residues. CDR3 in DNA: TGTGCCAGTAGTATAGACTATCGCGGGAGCTCCTACGAGCAGTACTTC. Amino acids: CASSIDYRGSSYEQYF.

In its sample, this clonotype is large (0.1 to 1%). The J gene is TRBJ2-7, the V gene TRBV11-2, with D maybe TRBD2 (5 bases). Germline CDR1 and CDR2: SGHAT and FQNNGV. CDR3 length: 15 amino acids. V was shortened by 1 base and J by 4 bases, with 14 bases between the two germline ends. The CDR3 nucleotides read TGTGCCAGCAGCTTAGGAAGGTTTAGCGCGTACGAGCAGTACTTC. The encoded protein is CASSLGRFSAYEQYF. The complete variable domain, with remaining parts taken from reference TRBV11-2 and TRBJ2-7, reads EAGVAQSPRYKIIEKRQSVAFWCNPISGHATLYWYQQILGQGPKLLIQFQNNGVVDDSQLPKDRFSAERLKGVDSTLKIQPAKLEDSAVYLCASSLGRFSAYEQYFGPGTRLTVT.

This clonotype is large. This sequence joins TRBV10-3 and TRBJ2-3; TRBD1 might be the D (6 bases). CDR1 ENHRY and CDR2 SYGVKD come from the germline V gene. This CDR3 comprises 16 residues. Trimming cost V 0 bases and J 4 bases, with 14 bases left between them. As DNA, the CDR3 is TGTGCCATCAGTGAGTCTAGGGGGAGCGGCGCAGATACGCAGTATTTT. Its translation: CAISESRGSGADTQYF.

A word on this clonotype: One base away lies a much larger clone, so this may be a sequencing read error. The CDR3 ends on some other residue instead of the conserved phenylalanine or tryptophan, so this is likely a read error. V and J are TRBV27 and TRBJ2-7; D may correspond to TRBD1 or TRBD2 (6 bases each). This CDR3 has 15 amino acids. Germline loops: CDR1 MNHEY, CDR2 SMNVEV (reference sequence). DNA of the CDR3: TGTGCCAGCAGTCCCCGAGGGGGGAGAGGGTACGGGCAGTACTCC. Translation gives CASSPRGGRGYGQYS.

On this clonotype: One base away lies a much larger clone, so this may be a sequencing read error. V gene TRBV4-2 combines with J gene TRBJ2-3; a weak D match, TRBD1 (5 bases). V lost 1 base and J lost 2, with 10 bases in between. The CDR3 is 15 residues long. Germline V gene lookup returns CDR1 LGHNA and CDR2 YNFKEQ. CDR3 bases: TGTGCCAGCAGCCAAGGTGGACAACCCACAGATACGCAGTATTTT. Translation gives CASSQGGQPTDTQYF.